Listed below are T cell receptor beta chains from one sample, sequenced in a study of blood T cells in healthy people across ages. TCRdb reanalysed the 5' RACE reads using MiXCR and keeps one entry per CDR3 protein. The repertoire holds 1.5 million or so distinct CDR3 sequences, with around 39% as singletons. The sample consisted of blood. These receptors were taken from a woman between 18 and 30 years old in good health. Each CDR3 is given with its conserved first and last residue. D genes are given only for firm matches. The listing skips clone size in some rows; elsewhere it reads once, few, many or a size class.

j_gene: TRBJ1-1
d_gene: NA
v_gene: TRBV28
abundance: NA
CDR3aa: CASSLGSGRLNTEAFF
CDR3nt: TGTGCCAGCAGTCTTGGATCCGGCCGATTGAACACTGAAGCTTTCTTT

j_gene: TRBJ2-5
d_gene: NA
v_gene: TRBV28
abundance: few
CDR3aa: CASSLSSTVNEQYF
CDR3nt: TGTGCCAGCAGTTTATCCTCCACAGTCAATGAGCAGTACTTC

j_gene: TRBJ2-1
d_gene: TRBD2
v_gene: TRBV20-1
abundance: NA
CDR3aa: CSARAPSGSSNEQFF
CDR3nt: TGCAGTGCTAGAGCCCCTAGCGGGAGTAGCAATGAGCAGTTCTTC

j_gene: TRBJ2-5
d_gene: NA
v_gene: TRBV6-1
abundance: NA
CDR3aa: CASSDRVEQETQYF
CDR3nt: TGTGCCAGCAGTGATAGGGTCGAACAAGAGACCCAGTACTTC

j_gene: TRBJ2-4
d_gene: NA
v_gene: TRBV21-1
abundance: NA
CDR3aa: CASSKAKVFIPSPSLAKNIQYF
CDR3nt: TGTGCCAGCAGCAAAGCGAAGGTTTTTATTCCTTCCCCGTCCCTAGCCAAAAACATTCAGTACTTC

j_gene: TRBJ2-7
d_gene: NA
v_gene: TRBV29-1
abundance: many
CDR3aa: CSVEEGGQPYEQYF
CDR3nt: TGCAGCGTTGAAGAGGGGGGACAACCCTACGAGCAGTACTTC

j_gene: TRBJ2-5
d_gene: TRBD1
v_gene: TRBV20-1
abundance: NA
CDR3aa: CSARTGWETQYF
CDR3nt: TGCAGTGCAAGGACAGGGTGGGAGACCCAGTACTTC

j_gene: TRBJ2-7
d_gene: NA
v_gene: TRBV12-3/TRBV12-4
abundance: few
CDR3aa: CASTLGAGAYNEQYF
CDR3nt: TGTGCCAGCACCCTGGGGGCTGGTGCGTACAATGAGCAGTACTTC

j_gene: TRBJ1-2
d_gene: NA
v_gene: TRBV14
abundance: NA
CDR3aa: CASSQERRAANGYTF
CDR3nt: TGTGCCAGCAGCCAAGAGCGCAGGGCGGCGAATGGCTACACCTTC

j_gene: TRBJ2-5
d_gene: NA
v_gene: TRBV7-9
abundance: few
CDR3aa: CASSPPVIQETQYF
CDR3nt: TGTGCCAGCAGCCCCCCAGTCATCCAAGAGACCCAGTACTTC